This T cell receptor (beta chain) was recorded in a study of CD8+CD57+ T cells in acquired aplastic anemia (dated by TCRdb to 2016 to 2019). Study-level background: On average, sorted CD4+ and CD8+ cells yielded about 3 ug of extracted DNA, with a range of roughly 0.18 to 30 ug. CD8+CD57+ expansion was defined as frequency above the mean frequency observed in healthy subjects. Broader findings and caveats from the paper: Roughly 30 CD8+ CDR3 sequences were shared between patients and controls but appeared highly expressed in patients and within their immunodominant clones. No significant difference in CD8+ Simpson's diversity was found between patients and healthy controls (P=0.060).

V drops 5 bases and J drops 2 bases, leaving 16 bases in between. Per the germline V gene, SGDLS is the CDR1 and YYNGEE is the CDR2. The CDR3 sequence holds 15 residues, the cysteine and phenylalanine included. The DNA shown is the 45-base CDR3, in frame from base 1. Notes on this clonotype: Its target antigen remains unknown. It has no much larger one-base neighbor in the sample; base qualities were not kept.

Flow cytometry had shown CD8+CD57+ cell expansion in the patients selected for sequencing. Severe acquired aplastic anemia was diagnosed in all patients according to International Study of Aplastic Anemia and Agranulocytosis and Camitta criteria. No therapy had been received by the patients at the time of blood sampling. The study deep-sequenced TCR repertoires of sorted CD4+ and CD8+ blood T cells from severe aplastic anemia patients and healthy subjects. Patients were enrolled in the USA under clinicaltrials.gov protocols 00001620, 01623167, 00001397, 00071045, 00081523 and 00961064. Ficoll-Paque density gradient centrifugation was used to isolate peripheral blood mononuclear cells. Before DNA extraction, CD4+ and CD8+ T cells were sorted with FACS or magnetic beads. Genomic DNA was used as template for profiling of TCR beta VDJ combinations and CDR3 sequences. TCR repertoire sequencing was run on an Illumina HiSeq 2000. Turning to the authors' computational methods: TRBV/TRBJ rearrangement plots, CDR3 size and DJ length profiles, and Simpson's diversity index were used to assess repertoires. Whichever DNA sequence was most abundant in the deep sequencing data was defined as the immunodominant clone. CDR3 amino acid sequences were checked for sharing between subjects and were compared against published repertoires and the VDJdb database. The public reads were reprocessed in TCRdb via fastp at Q25 and MiXCR, keeping in-frame beta chains. Merged by CDR3 protein, the rows form single entries marked with the most common genes and DNA. These V and J calls derive from TCRdb rather than the authors' analysis. The sample table records 200,000 to 300,000 distinct CDR3 sequences; around 82% of these occur just once. The ten most abundant clones make up 40% to 50% of the sample.

The V and J genes are TRBV9 and TRBJ1-2; the D segment could be TRBD1, given 6 matching bases. Sequencing was carried out using sorted CD4+, CD8+, or CD8+CD57+ T cells (not recorded which) from PBMCs. This sequence was found in a human donor with aplastic anemia. The sequenced DNA is TGTGCCAGCAGAGGGGGTGGGAGCTCAAACTATGGCTACACCTTC. This is translated as CASRGGGSSNYGYTF.